The 17 T cell receptor beta chains listed next were all sequenced from one sample in a study of regulatory T cells in long-lasting Graves disease. Time point specified: newly diagnosed GD, antithyroid drugs for less than 3 months. Researchers made the TCR library from RNA that was extracted from PBMCs. iRepertoire HTBI primers and Arm-PCR of CDR3 regions built TCR beta libraries. TCRdb ran MiXCR on the multiplex PCR reads and lists one entry per CDR3 protein. The table has under 450,000 distinct CDR3 sequences, around 15% seen once; the top ten hold 20%. This same sample was also taken into another study, of T cells in Graves' hyperthyroidism and ophthalmopathy.

The source material was peripheral blood mononuclear cells (PBMCs), sampled at new diagnosis, from a patient treated with antithyroid drugs. These receptors all stem from a woman aged 18-29 years with Graves disease.

This clonotype was observed a few times. A far more abundant clone sits one base away, making this likely a read error. The chain has TRBV12-3 or TRBV12-4 and TRBJ1-2; no clear D gene. Trimming removed 5 bases at V and 2 bases at J, with 15 bases between. This CDR3 spans 15 amino acids. CDR3 sequence: CASSEWNVFNYGYTF. The DNA for the CDR3 is TGTGCCAGCAGTGAATGGAATGTCTTCAACTATGGCTACACCTTC.

At least ten counts were recorded for this clonotype. The chain links TRBV20-1 to TRBJ2-3; the D is unclear. The CDR3 extends over 14 amino acids. Per the germline V gene, CDR1 is DFQATT and CDR2 is SNEGSKA (reference sequence). V dropped 6 bases and J dropped 1 base, with 14 bases sitting between them. The CDR3 protein is CSAEKGVGTDTQYF. In nucleotides, the CDR3 is TGCAGTGCCGAGAAGGGTGTCGGCACAGATACGCAGTATTTT.

The chain joins TRBV6-1 to TRBJ2-1; 16 nucleotides match TRBD2. Per germline, CDR1 MNHNS and CDR2 SASEGT. The CDR3 has 16 residues. After removal of 6 bases from V and 4 bases from J, the junction contained 3 bases not matched to a gene. In DNA, the CDR3 is TGTGCCAGCAGCGAGGGACTAGCGGGGGGGTACAATGAGCAGTTCTTC. Its protein product is CASSEGLAGGYNEQFF.

The rearrangement uses TRBV3-1 and TRBJ1-5, with TRBD1 matching 9 bases. The CDR3 sequence is 17 residues long. Germline V gene sequence: CDR1 LGHDT, CDR2 YNNKEL (reference sequence). Trimming cost V 1 base and J 0 bases; bases outside gene matches: 4. The CDR3 region is CASSQGQGEISNQPQHF. The CDR3, as DNA: TGTGCCAGCAGCCAAGGACAGGGGGAGATTAGCAATCAGCCCCAGCATTTT.

The rearrangement links TRBV4-2 to TRBJ2-7; 10 bases agree with TRBD2. V dropped 0 bases and J dropped 2; count of bases not matched to a gene: 4. This CDR3 spans 16 amino acids. The germline gives CDR1 LGHNA, CDR2 YNFKEQ. CDR3 loop: CASSQDITSGAYEQYF. The CDR3 DNA reads as TGTGCCAGCAGCCAAGATATCACTAGCGGGGCCTACGAGCAGTACTTC.

This clonotype has ten or more counts. The rearrangement links TRBV7-6 to TRBJ2-5, with 11 bases fitting TRBD2. The CDR3 spans 15 residues. CDR1 and CDR2 (germline): SGHVS, FNYEAQ. V lost 6 bases, J lost 4 bases, and 7 bases stayed unmatched. CDR3 coding DNA: TGTGCCAGCAGGCGTAGCGGGGGGGCCGGAGAGACCCAGTACTTC. This sequence encodes CASRRSGGAGETQYF.

This clonotype turned up a few times. This may be a read error: a much more frequent sequence differs by one nucleotide. The V and J genes are TRBV6-2 or TRBV6-3 and TRBJ1-6; TRBD1 is a possible D gene (5 bases). Looked up from germline, CDR1 is MNHEY and CDR2 is SVGEGT. CDR3 length equals 14 residues. The chain's CDR3 is CASRTGTDNPPLHF. The CDR3 DNA sequence: TGTGCCAGCAGGACCGGGACGGATAATCCACCCCTCCACTTT.

This clonotype turned up a few times. The chain combines TRBV30 with TRBJ2-7, with D unclear. Germline CDR1 is GTSNPN and CDR2 is SVGIG (reference sequence). Trimming left V 5 bases short and J 4 bases short, with 15 bases between. This CDR3 has 13 residues. The CDR3 DNA reads as TGTGCCTGGGGCCCCCTTTTGGGGTACGAGCAGTACTTC. Translating it yields CAWGPLLGYEQYF.

The sample holds many counts of this clonotype. The J gene is TRBJ1-5, the V gene TRBV11-2, with D possibly being TRBD1 (5 bases). CDR1 and CDR2 (germline): SGHAT, FQNNGV. Between the trimmed V and J ends, which lost 4 bases and 0 bases, there was a span of 7 bases. This CDR3 is built from 14 residues. The CDR3, as DNA: TGTGCCAGCAGCTCGACAGTTAGCAATCAGCCCCAGCATTTT. Its translation: CASSSTVSNQPQHF.

This clonotype was seen at least ten times. The chain combines TRBV2 with TRBJ1-1, with a possible D match to TRBD1 (6 bases). This CDR3 region has 13 residues. Germline CDR1 and CDR2: SNHLY and FYNNEI. V lost 9 bases and J 5 bases, leaving 16 bases between the germline ends. The CDR3 loop reads CAREPGEGTEAFF. The CDR3 DNA sequence: TGTGCCAGGGAGCCAGGGGAGGGGACTGAAGCTTTCTTT.

This clonotype was seen at least ten times. The V call is TRBV5-1, the J call TRBJ2-2, with D maybe TRBD2 (5 bases). The CDR3 runs 12 residues. CDR1 is SGHRS, CDR2 YFSETQ, per germline. V gave up 7 bases and J gave up 1 base, with 5 bases separating them. This CDR3 reads CASAGNTGELFF. In nucleotides, the CDR3 is TGCGCCAGCGCGGGGAACACCGGGGAGCTGTTTTTT. Together with reference TRBV5-1 and TRBJ2-2, the CDR3 gives the full variable domain: KAGVTQTPRYLIKTRGQQVTLSCSPISGHRSVSWYQQTPGQGLQFLFEYFSETQRNKGNFPGRFSGRQFSNSRSEMNVSTLELGDSALYLCASAGNTGELFFGEGSRLTVL.

Turning to this clonotype: Being one base from a much bigger clone, this may be a read error. The chain carries TRBV6-1 and TRBJ1-1; D gene unclear. V dropped 8 bases and J dropped 3 bases, with 10 bases sitting between them. In germline, CDR1 is MNHNS, CDR2 SASEGT. This CDR3 comprises 12 residues. The CDR3: CASQPRYTEAFF. DNA for the CDR3: TGTGCCAGCCAGCCGCGATACACTGAAGCTTTCTTT.

This clonotype came up many times. The CDR3 DNA is TGTGCCAGCAGCCCCGGTAGCGGGAGCTCCTACAATGAGCAGTTCTTC. Its translation: CASSPGSGSSYNEQFF. V is TRBV9 and J is TRBJ2-1; 9 positions agree with TRBD2. CDR3 length: 16 amino acids. Germline V gives CDR1 SGDLS, CDR2 YYNGEE. V lost 4 bases, J lost 0 bases, and 5 bases stayed unmatched. The whole variable domain, remainder taken from reference TRBV9 and TRBJ2-1, is DSGVTQTPKHLITATGQRVTLRCSPRSGDLSVYWYQQSLDQGLQFLIQYYNGEERAKGNILERFSAQQFPDLHSELNLSSLELGDSALYFCASSPGSGSSYNEQFFGPGTRLTVL.

Comments on this clonotype: A junction boundary mismatches the germline segment, possibly from a read error. V gene TRBV7-8 combines with J gene TRBJ2-7, with TRBD2 matching over 7 bases. Germline V gene lookup returns CDR1 SGHVS and CDR2 FQNEAQ. The CDR3 totals 17 residues. The CDR3 region is CASSFPSGPRGSYKQYF. CDR3 nucleotide sequence: TGTGCCAGCAGCTTCCCATCAGGCCCCCGCGGGAGCTACAAGCAGTACTTC.

This clonotype was seen more than once but under ten times. The chain recombines TRBV7-9 with TRBJ1-4; D is undetermined. The CDR3 runs to 14 residues. CDR1 and CDR2 from the germline V gene are SEHNR and FQNEAQ (reference sequence). The V gene lost 0 bases and the J gene lost 5 bases, with 7 bases spanning the gap. The CDR3 coding sequence is TGTGCCAGCAGCTTAGCAGGGTACAATGAAAAACTGTTTTTT. This sequence encodes CASSLAGYNEKLFF.

With respect to this clonotype: A much larger clone lies one base from this, so it may be a read error. The chain recombines TRBV28 with TRBJ1-1, with D uncertain. This CDR3 has 11 amino acids. Between the trimmed V and J ends, which lost 8 bases and 1 base, there was a span of 5 bases. The germline gives CDR1 MDHEN, CDR2 SYDVKM. CDR3 bases: TGTGCCAGCTGGGAGAACACTGAAGCTTTCTTT. It codes for CASWENTEAFF.

With regard to this clonotype: This may be a read error: a much more frequent sequence differs by one nucleotide. The V call is TRBV14, the J call TRBJ1-1; D not certain. The CDR3 extends over 13 amino acids. The germline gives CDR1 SGHDN, CDR2 FVKESK. V lost 1 base and J lost 5, with 8 bases in between. CDR3 nucleotide sequence: TGTGCCAGCAGCCAAGTGGGGTGGACTGAAGCTTTCTTT. This gives the protein CASSQVGWTEAFF. Using reference TRBV14 and TRBJ1-1 for the parts outside the CDR3, the full variable domain is EAGVTQFPSHSVIEKGQTVTLRCDPISGHDNLYWYRRVMGKEIKFLLHFVKESKQDESGMPNNRFLAERTGGTYSTLKVQPAELEDSGVYFCASSQVGWTEAFFGQGTRLTVV.